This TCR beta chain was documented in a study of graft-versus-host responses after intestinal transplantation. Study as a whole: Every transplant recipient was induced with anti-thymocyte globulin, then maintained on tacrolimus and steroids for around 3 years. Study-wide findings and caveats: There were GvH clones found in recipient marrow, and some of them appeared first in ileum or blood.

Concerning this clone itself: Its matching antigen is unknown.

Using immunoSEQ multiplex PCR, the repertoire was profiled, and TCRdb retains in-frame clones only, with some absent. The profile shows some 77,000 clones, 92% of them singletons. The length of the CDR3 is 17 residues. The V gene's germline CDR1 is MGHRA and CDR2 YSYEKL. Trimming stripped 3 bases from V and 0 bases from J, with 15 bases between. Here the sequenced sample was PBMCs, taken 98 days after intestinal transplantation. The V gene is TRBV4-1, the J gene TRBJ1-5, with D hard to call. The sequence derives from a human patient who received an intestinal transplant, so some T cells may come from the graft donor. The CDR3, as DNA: TGCGCCAGCAGCCAGGAAAGGACGGTTCATAGCAATCAGCCCCAGCATTTT. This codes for CASSQERTVHSNQPQHF.